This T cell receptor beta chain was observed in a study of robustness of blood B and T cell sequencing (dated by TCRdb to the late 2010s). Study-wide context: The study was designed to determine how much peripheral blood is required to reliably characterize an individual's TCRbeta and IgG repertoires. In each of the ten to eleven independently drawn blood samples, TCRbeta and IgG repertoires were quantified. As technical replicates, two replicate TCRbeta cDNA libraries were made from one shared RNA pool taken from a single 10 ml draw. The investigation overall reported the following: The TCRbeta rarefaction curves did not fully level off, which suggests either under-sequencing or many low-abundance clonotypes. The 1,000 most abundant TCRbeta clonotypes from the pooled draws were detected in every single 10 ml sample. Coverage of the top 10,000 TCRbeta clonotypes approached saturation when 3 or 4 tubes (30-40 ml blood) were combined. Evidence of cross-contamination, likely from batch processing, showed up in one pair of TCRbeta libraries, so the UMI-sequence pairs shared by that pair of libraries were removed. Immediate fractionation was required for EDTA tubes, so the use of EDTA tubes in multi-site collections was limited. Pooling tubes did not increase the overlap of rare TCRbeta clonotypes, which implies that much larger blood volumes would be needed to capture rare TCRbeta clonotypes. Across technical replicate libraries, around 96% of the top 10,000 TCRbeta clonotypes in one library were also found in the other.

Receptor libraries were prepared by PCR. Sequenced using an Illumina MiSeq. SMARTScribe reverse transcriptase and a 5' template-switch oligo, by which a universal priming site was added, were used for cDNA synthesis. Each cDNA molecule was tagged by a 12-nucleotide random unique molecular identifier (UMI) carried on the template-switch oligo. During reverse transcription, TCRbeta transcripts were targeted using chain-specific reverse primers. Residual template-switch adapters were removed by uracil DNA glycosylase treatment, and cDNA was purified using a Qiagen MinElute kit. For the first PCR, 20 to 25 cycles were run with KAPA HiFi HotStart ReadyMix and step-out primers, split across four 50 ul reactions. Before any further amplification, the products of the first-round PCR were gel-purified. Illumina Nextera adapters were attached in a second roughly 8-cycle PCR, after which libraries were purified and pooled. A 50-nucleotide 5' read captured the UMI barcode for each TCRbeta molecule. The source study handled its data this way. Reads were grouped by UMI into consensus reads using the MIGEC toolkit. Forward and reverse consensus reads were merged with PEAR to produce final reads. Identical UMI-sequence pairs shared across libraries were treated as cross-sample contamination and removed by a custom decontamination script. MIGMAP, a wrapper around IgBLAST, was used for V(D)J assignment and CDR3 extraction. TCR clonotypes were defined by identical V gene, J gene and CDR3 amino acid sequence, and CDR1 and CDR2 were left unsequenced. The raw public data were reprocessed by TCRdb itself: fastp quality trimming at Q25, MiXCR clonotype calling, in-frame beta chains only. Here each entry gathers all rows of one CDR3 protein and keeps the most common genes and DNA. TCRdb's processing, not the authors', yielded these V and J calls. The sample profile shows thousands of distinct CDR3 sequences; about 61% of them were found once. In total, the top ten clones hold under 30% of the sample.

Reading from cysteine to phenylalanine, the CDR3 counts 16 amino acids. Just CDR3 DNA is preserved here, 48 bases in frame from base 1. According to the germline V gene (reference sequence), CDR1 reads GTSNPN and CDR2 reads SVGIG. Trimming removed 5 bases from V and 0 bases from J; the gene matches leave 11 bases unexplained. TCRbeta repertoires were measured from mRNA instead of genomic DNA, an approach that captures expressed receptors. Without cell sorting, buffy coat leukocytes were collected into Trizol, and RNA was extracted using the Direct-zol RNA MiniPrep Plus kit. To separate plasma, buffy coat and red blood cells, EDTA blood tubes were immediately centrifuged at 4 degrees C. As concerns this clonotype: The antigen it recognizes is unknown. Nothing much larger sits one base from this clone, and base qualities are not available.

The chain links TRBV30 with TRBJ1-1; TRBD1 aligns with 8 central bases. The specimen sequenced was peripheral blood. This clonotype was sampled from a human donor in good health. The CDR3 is CAWSTGTGGVNTEAFF. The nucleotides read TGTGCCTGGTCAACCGGGACAGGTGGAGTGAACACTGAAGCTTTCTTT.